This T cell receptor (beta chain) emerged from a study of shared clonotypes between healthy human individuals. The germline CDR1 and CDR2 sequences are SGHDT and YYEEEE. V shed 2 bases and J 5 bases; nucleotides not matched to a gene: 9. There are 15 residues in the CDR3. Using immunoSEQ multiplex PCR, the repertoire was profiled, and TCRdb retains in-frame clones only, with some absent. In the table there are hundreds of thousands of clones, around 95% of which are singletons. This clone was detected only once. Naivety among CD8 cells was defined by CD45RO negativity and positive CCR7 selection, thereby excluding terminally differentiated effector memory CD45RA+ cells.

The source is a woman in her twenties or thirties in good health. This rearrangement joins TRBV5-6 to TRBJ1-2, with TRBD1 identical over 7 bases. Sequencing input: naive CD8+ T cells sorted from blood. CDR3: CASSLGLSGGYGYTF. In DNA form, the CDR3 reads TGTGCCAGCAGCTTAGGACTTTCAGGGGGGTATGGCTACACCTTC.